This T cell receptor beta chain is drawn from a study of T cells in narcolepsy. Study details: Donors had narcolepsy type 1 or type 2, or were healthy controls. Study-wide results and limits: Same-patient CSF and blood CD4+ T cell clonotypes included HCRT-specific and TRIB2-specific autoreactive ones. Healthy controls reportedly lacked the autoreactive clonotypes serially found in patients' blood.

Assay: immunoSEQ multiplex PCR; the TCRdb copy retains only in-frame clones and omits some. The profile covers 25,000 to 35,000 clones, with around 74% appearing a single time and roughly 7% taken by the ten largest. As for this clone: What it binds is not known.

The CDR3 is made up of 14 amino acids. The V end lost 8 bases, the J end lost 7 bases, and 21 bases lay between the germline ends. The germline V gene has CDR1 SNHLY and CDR2 FYNNEI. The chain couples TRBV2 to TRBJ2-7; perhaps TRBD1 as D (5 bases). The sequence was collected from a human donor in good health. The sample was memory (CD45RA-) CD4+ T cells from blood. This chain's CDR3 is CASRFGPVGVEQYF. The CDR3 DNA sequence: TGTGCCAGCCGCTTCGGCCCGGTAGGGGTGGAGCAGTACTTC.